The next 20 T cell receptor beta chains were all read from a single sample in a study of cytomegalovirus exposure and HLA in healthy donors. The PCR had 60 Vbeta and 13 Jbeta primers. The method was immunoSEQ multiplex PCR; TCRdb's version includes in-frame clones alone and lacks a portion of them. The table lists some 95,000 clones, about 69% of them singletons. Sequenced: PBMCs. The receptors stem from a woman in her late teens or twenties in good health and CMV-seropositive.

V gene TRBV29-1 combines with J gene TRBJ2-7, with 8 bases lining up with TRBD2. The ends lost 1 base at V and 7 bases at J; junction bases unmatched: 6. Germline values: CDR1 SQVTM, CDR2 ANQGSEA. CDR3 length: 13 residues. This CDR3 reads CSVEVAGTREQYF. CDR3 coding DNA: TGCAGCGTTGAAGTAGCGGGGACGCGGGAGCAGTACTTC.

This clone was counted once. The chain recombines TRBV11-2 with TRBJ2-7; perhaps TRBD2 as D (5 bases). The V end was cut by 0 bases, the J end by 0 bases, with 6 bases between. From germline, CDR1 is SGHAT and CDR2 FQNNGV. This CDR3 has 14 residues. CDR3 DNA: TGTGCCAGCAGCTTAGAGGGGAGCTCCTACGAGCAGTACTTC. This sequence encodes CASSLEGSSYEQYF.

The chain uses TRBV5-5 and TRBJ2-3; 9 nucleotides line up with TRBD2. The ends lost 4 bases at V and 4 bases at J; junction bases unmatched: 10. Per the germline V gene, CDR1 is SGHKS and CDR2 is YYEKEE (reference sequence). CDR3 length equals 16 residues. In DNA, the CDR3 is TGTGCCAGCAGCCCCTTGGCGGGGGGGAAGGCAGATACGCAGTATTTT. This encodes CASSPLAGGKADTQYF.

This clone appeared a few times. For the CDR3, the DNA is TGTGCCAGCTCACCATCTGTAATCTCCTACGAGCAGTACTTC. Amino acid sequence: CASSPSVISYEQYF. The J gene is TRBJ2-7, the V gene TRBV18; D gene uncertain. The CDR3 is 14 residues long. CDR1 is KGHSH and CDR2 is LQKENI in the germline V gene. Trimming removed 2 bases from V and 0 bases from J, with 8 bases in between.

The J gene is TRBJ2-5, the V gene TRBV5-4, with 10 bases fitting TRBD2. Trimming cost V 2 bases and J 4 bases; bases outside gene matches: 5. This CDR3 comprises 15 residues. Germline values: CDR1 SGHNT, CDR2 YYREEE (reference sequence). The CDR3 coding sequence is TGTGCCAGCAGCTTTCTAGCGGGAGACGGAGAGACCCAGTACTTC. This translates into CASSFLAGDGETQYF.

The CDR3: CASGLVLGQGVHEQYF. The DNA for the CDR3 is TGTGCTAGTGGTTTGGTACTGGGACAGGGCGTCCACGAGCAGTACTTC. V gene TRBV12-5 combines with J gene TRBJ2-7, with 9 positions matching TRBD1. The CDR3 loop spans 16 amino acids. Germline V CDR1 and CDR2: LGHNT, FRNRAP. Trimming removed 0 bases from V and 5 bases from J; junction bases left unmatched: 8. Full variable domain (missing parts from reference TRBV12-5 and TRBJ2-7): DARVTQTPRHKVTEMGQEVTMRCQPILGHNTVFWYRQTMMQGLELLAYFRNRAPLDDSGMPKDRFSAEMPDATLATLKIQPSEPRDSAVYFCASGLVLGQGVHEQYFGPGTRLTVT.

The chain joins TRBV7-2 to TRBJ2-1; the match to TRBD2 covers 8 bases. This CDR3 has 14 amino acids. V shed 8 bases and J 9 bases; nucleotides not matched to a gene: 12. Germline V CDR1 and CDR2: SGHTA, FQGNSA. The CDR3 bases are TGTGCCAGCTTAGCGGGGAGGGGGTTCAGTGAGCAGTTCTTC. This gives the protein CASLAGRGFSEQFF.

The V call is TRBV6-6, the J call TRBJ2-7; the match to TRBD2 covers 10 bases. CDR1 is MNHNY, CDR2 SVGAGI, per germline (reference sequence). V was clipped by 5 bases and J by 2 bases; unmatched bases: 3. This CDR3 region has 14 residues. CDR3 amino acids: CASSPLAGAYEQYF. The CDR3 DNA is TGTGCCAGCAGTCCGCTAGCGGGGGCCTACGAGCAGTACTTC.

The chain joins TRBV6-4 to TRBJ2-1, with 11 bases matching TRBD2. Germline V lookup: CDR1 MRHNA, CDR2 SNTAGT. After removal of 0 bases from V and 4 bases from J, the junction contained 2 bases not matched to a gene. This CDR3 has 16 residues. The CDR3 sequence: CASSDSGTSGYNEQFF. The CDR3 nucleotides read TGTGCCAGCAGTGACTCTGGGACTAGCGGTTACAATGAGCAGTTCTTC.

The chain uses TRBV6-1 and TRBJ2-7; TRBD1 agrees at 9 bases. With V trimmed by 4 bases and J by 3 bases, 10 bases remained unmatched. CDR1 MNHNS and CDR2 SASEGT come from the germline V gene. The CDR3 length is 16 residues. CDR3 DNA sequence: TGTGCCAGCAGTGCTAACCGGGACAGGGCCCACTACGAGCAGTACTTC. Translation: CASSANRDRAHYEQYF.

This clone was observed a handful of times. The V gene is TRBV5-5, the J gene TRBJ2-7; D remains ambiguous. Germline V lookup: CDR1 SGHKS, CDR2 YYEKEE (reference sequence). V dropped 0 bases and J dropped 1 base, with 11 bases sitting between them. This CDR3 is 15 amino acids long. The CDR3 nucleotides are TGTGCCAGCAGCTTGGAGCCACCTCTATCCTACGAGCAGTACTTC. Its protein is CASSLEPPLSYEQYF.

The chain is built from TRBV5-1 and TRBJ1-3; D is undetermined. Per germline, CDR1 SGHRS and CDR2 YFSETQ. CDR3 size: 15 residues. The V and J ends lost 2 bases and 2 bases respectively, with 11 bases between them. CDR3 in amino acids: CASSFDGSPGNTIYF. The CDR3 DNA reads TGCGCCAGCAGCTTTGACGGTAGCCCTGGAAACACCATATATTTT. Filled out from reference TRBV5-1 and TRBJ1-3, the complete variable domain reads KAGVTQTPRYLIKTRGQQVTLSCSPISGHRSVSWYQQTPGQGLQFLFEYFSETQRNKGNFPGRFSGRQFSNSRSEMNVSTLELGDSALYLCASSFDGSPGNTIYFGEGSWLTVV.

The rearrangement links TRBV5-6 to TRBJ1-6; 9 bases fit TRBD1. The CDR3 runs 16 residues. V gave up 2 bases and J gave up 1 base; unmatched junction bases: 1. Germline CDR1 SGHDT, CDR2 YYEEEE. CDR3 region: CASSFGQGSYNSPLHF. In nucleotides, the CDR3 is TGTGCCAGCAGCTTCGGACAGGGGTCCTATAATTCACCCCTCCACTTT.

Worth noting for this clone: The same CDR3 arises from other DNA sequences in this sample as well. This rearrangement joins TRBV16 to TRBJ2-7; TRBD1 might be the D (5 bases). The CDR3 contains 14 residues. The germline V and J ends were trimmed by 0 bases and 1 base, with 7 bases remaining between them. Germline loops: CDR1 KGHSY, CDR2 FQNENV. The CDR3 protein is CASSQSAGSYEQYF. CDR3 in DNA: TGTGCCAGCAGCCAATCGGCAGGGTCCTACGAGCAGTACTTC.

The rearrangement links TRBV19 to TRBJ2-3, with D possibly matching TRBD2 (6 bases). V gave up 4 bases and J gave up 3 bases, with 11 bases separating them. The CDR3 covers 14 residues. The V gene's germline CDR1 is LNHDA and CDR2 SQIVND (reference sequence). The CDR3, as DNA: TGTGCCAGTAGTACCAGGAGGGCAACAGATACGCAGTATTTT. It encodes CASSTRRATDTQYF.

The rearrangement joins TRBV9 to TRBJ1-1, with D maybe TRBD1 (5 bases). The CDR3 spans 13 residues. The germline gives CDR1 SGDLS, CDR2 YYNGEE. V lost 2 bases, J lost 6 bases, and 11 bases lay in between. The CDR3 is CASSVRAGAEAFF. The CDR3 nucleotides are TGTGCCAGCAGCGTCAGGGCGGGGGCTGAAGCTTTCTTT.

This clone was detected only once. This sequence joins TRBV28 and TRBJ2-7, with 8 bases that match TRBD2. Per germline, CDR1 MDHEN and CDR2 SYDVKM. V trimming: 7 bases; J trimming: 2 bases; junction bases outside the gene matches: 7. CDR3 length: 14 residues. This CDR3 is CASNTGRGAYEQYF. CDR3 DNA sequence: TGTGCCAGCAACACAGGGCGGGGGGCCTACGAGCAGTACTTC.

The chain employs TRBV6-5 and TRBJ1-3; unclear D gene. Germline CDR1 MNHEY, CDR2 SVGAGI. The CDR3 extends over 13 amino acids. V was shortened by 6 bases and J by 2 bases, with 8 bases between the two germline ends. For the CDR3, the DNA is TGTGCCAGCAGAAACATCGCTGGAAACACCATATATTTT. Its translation is CASRNIAGNTIYF.

This clone was seen more than once but under ten times. The rearrangement links TRBV30 to TRBJ2-1; the D gene is possibly TRBD2 (5 bases). Trimming removed 8 bases from V and 3 bases from J, with 14 bases in between. The length of the CDR3 is 13 residues. CDR1 is GTSNPN and CDR2 is SVGIG in the germline V gene (reference sequence). The CDR3 coding sequence is TGTGCCAGTGCCAGCGGCCTCTACAATGAGCAGTTCTTC. Translation gives CASASGLYNEQFF.

The V gene is TRBV11-1, the J gene TRBJ2-2; D may be TRBD1 (6 bases). The CDR3 covers 15 residues. V dropped 2 bases and J dropped 4 bases, with 11 bases sitting between them. Looked up from germline, CDR1 is SGHAT and CDR2 is FQDESV (reference sequence). CDR3 in DNA: TGTGCCAGCAGCTTACTCGGGACACCCACCGGGGAGCTGTTTTTT. Its protein product is CASSLLGTPTGELFF.